What follows is one T cell receptor (beta chain) and its context. The table lists this clonotype with many counts. No cognate antigen has been identified for it. No quality values exist for individual bases; no much larger clone is one base distant. Libraries came from 5' RACE. TCRdb names NextSeq 500 as the instrument used. The TCR library protocol attached unique molecular identifiers to individual cDNA molecules to correct for sequencing error and PCR bias. TCR alpha and beta chains were both sequenced, and the abundances of alpha and beta sequences in each sample were closely correlated with each other. In the paper's pipeline: Decombinator V4 was used to perform V gene, J gene and CDR3 annotation of TCR sequences. Expanded TCRs were defined as changing significantly between any two time points under a Poisson model with p below 0.0001. Abundances of TCRs were expressed as counts per million after normalisation to the total number of TCRs sequenced in each sample. TRAV1-2 paired with TRAJ12, TRAJ20 or TRAJ33 defined MAIT TCRs, while TRAV10 paired with TRAJ18 defined iNKT TCRs. VDJdb, accessed 1 November 2021, was searched for CMV, EBV and SARS-CoV-2 annotated TCRs, excluding TCRs annotated for multiple antigens. In TCRdb, the public reads were trimmed at Q25 with fastp and aligned with MiXCR, with productive beta chains retained. Here each entry gathers all rows of one CDR3 protein and keeps the most common genes and DNA. TCRdb's processing, not the authors' own work, is the source of the V and J calls. This sample gives fewer than 25,000 distinct CDR3 sequences in total; approximately 4% of them show up just once. The ten largest clones capture 7.2% of the sample.

This record comes from a study of early T cells in non-severe SARS-CoV-2 infection (dated by TCRdb to about 2021). Notes on the research overall: TCR sequencing used bulk RNA from unsorted whole blood, so alpha and beta chains could not be paired. Points the paper makes about the study in general: VDJdb matching was skewed toward anti-spike CD8 responses and likely underestimated virus-specific expansions, missing private and CD4 specificities.

Set within a cohort of healthcare workers in London, UK, this nested case-control study involved weekly PCR testing of nasopharyngeal swabs along with blood sampling. Healthcare workers were enrolled in the week of the UK lockdown, from 23 to 31 March 2020, and were followed every week for up to about 15 weeks. Looking up the germline V gene yields CDR1 SGHAT and CDR2 FQNNGV. V lost 2 bases and J lost 4 bases; the stretch between them is 14 bases long. The CDR3 sequence holds 16 residues, the cysteine and phenylalanine included. Of all the DNA, just the CDR3 is kept, 48 bases in frame from base 1. This clonotype originated in an adult who was a healthcare worker with PCR-confirmed SARS-CoV-2 infection or an uninfected control (not recorded which). Sequencing was carried out using whole blood. The V and J segments used are TRBV11-2 and TRBJ1-4; 5 matching bases give a weak D call of TRBD1. The DNA sequence is given as TGTGCCAGCAGCTTATCAGATAGACAGATTAATGAAAAACTGTTTTTT. It translates to CASSLSDRQINEKLFF. With the rest looked up from the reference TRBV11-2 and TRBJ1-4 genes rather than sequenced, the full variable domain is EAGVAQSPRYKIIEKRQSVAFWCNPISGHATLYWYQQILGQGPKLLIQFQNNGVVDDSQLPKDRFSAERLKGVDSTLKIQPAKLEDSAVYLCASSLSDRQINEKLFFGSGTQLSVL.